A selection of T cell receptor beta chains follows, all from one sample in a study of CD8 T cells in ankylosing spondylitis. TCRdb processed the 5' RACE reads anew with MiXCR; each CDR3 protein has one entry. Of 250,000 to 400,000 distinct CDR3 sequences listed, about 9.9% are singletons. Sequenced input: blood, either unsorted or a sorted T cell fraction (not recorded which). These receptors were taken from a female donor with ankylosing spondylitis or in good health (not recorded which). The CDR3 runs from the conserved cysteine through the conserved F or W. The D gene is left open where the match is weak. Clone size, where shown, is once, few, many, or a class for clones that have expanded.

D	size	V	J	DNA	CDR3
TRBD1	few	TRBV28	TRBJ2-3	TGTGCCAGCAGTTCTGGGCAGGGGGCGCGAGATACGCAGTATTTT	CASSSGQGARDTQYF
TRBD1	many	TRBV6-2/TRBV6-3	TRBJ1-2	TGTGCCAGCAGTTCCCAGGACAGGAGTTGGTATGGCTACACCTTC	CASSSQDRSWYGYTF
TRBD2	few	TRBV5-1	TRBJ2-4	TGCGCCAGCAGCTTGTCGGGGCGGGGGGCCAAAAACATTCAGTACTTC	CASSLSGRGAKNIQYF
NA	many	TRBV20-1	TRBJ2-7	TGCAGTGCTAGAAGTCTAGCCATACTCTACGAGCAGTACTTC	CSARSLAILYEQYF
NA	NA	TRBV20-1	TRBJ2-7	TGCAGTGCTAGTACGGCTTCCGTGGTTACCTACGAGCAGTACTTC	CSASTASVVTYEQYF
TRBD1	many	TRBV12-3/TRBV12-4	TRBJ2-5	TGTGCCAGCAGTCGGGACAGGGAGACCCAGTACTTC	CASSRDRETQYF
TRBD1	NA	TRBV6-1	TRBJ2-5	TGTGCCAGCAGCCGCGACAGGGTACCCCAAGAGACCCAGTACTTC	CASSRDRVPQETQYF
TRBD2	NA	TRBV20-1	TRBJ2-7	TGCAGTGCTAGAGATCCCCAAGTGGGACTAACCTACGAGCAGTACTTC	CSARDPQVGLTYEQYF
TRBD1	few	TRBV27	TRBJ2-7	TGTGCCAGCAGGCGGACCGGGACAGTGCTGTACGAGCAGTACTTC	CASRRTGTVLYEQYF
NA	few	TRBV12-3/TRBV12-4	TRBJ1-4	TGTGCCAGCAGTCGGGCCCTTGGGCCGGCGGATGAAAAACTGTTTTTT	CASSRALGPADEKLFF
NA	many	TRBV20-1	TRBJ1-1	TGCAGTGCTCCCGGCTGGGGGACTGAAGCTTTCTTT	CSAPGWGTEAFF
TRBD1	NA	TRBV27	TRBJ1-2	TGTGCCAGCAGTCCCCGGACAGGGGAGGGTGGCTACACCTTC	CASSPRTGEGGYTF
NA	many	TRBV12-3/TRBV12-4	TRBJ2-3	TGTGCCAGCAGGGCACCGGGACCCTCCACAGATACGCAGTATTTT	CASRAPGPSTDTQYF
NA	few	TRBV5-1	TRBJ2-7	TGCGCCAGCAGCTTCCAGGGAGCAGCCTACGAGCAGTACTTC	CASSFQGAAYEQYF
NA	NA	TRBV6-2/TRBV6-3	TRBJ2-7	TGTGCCAGCAGTTACGTCAGGGTGCGCTCCTACGAGCAGTACTTC	CASSYVRVRSYEQYF
TRBD2	many	TRBV24-1	TRBJ2-1	TGTGCCACCAGTGACCGGGGGGGGTCGGTCAATGAGCAGTTCTTC	CATSDRGGSVNEQFF
NA	many	TRBV24-1	TRBJ2-3	TGTGCCACCAGTGACGAGCGGGATACGCAGTATTTT	CATSDERDTQYF
NA	many	TRBV6-1	TRBJ2-1	TGTGCCAGCAGTGACAGGTACAATGAGCAGTTCTTC	CASSDRYNEQFF
TRBD1	NA	TRBV3-1	TRBJ2-7	TGTGCCAGCAGCCGGGACAGGGCAGCCTACGAGCAGTACTTC	CASSRDRAAYEQYF
TRBD1	many	TRBV12-3/TRBV12-4	TRBJ1-2	TGTGCCAGCAGCCCGACAGGGATTATCTATGGCTACACCTTC	CASSPTGIIYGYTF
NA	few	TRBV5-1	TRBJ2-1	TGCGCCAGCAGCCCCGCGCTACTTAGGCCTTACAATGAGCAGTTCTTC	CASSPALLRPYNEQFF
TRBD1	many	TRBV5-1	TRBJ1-6	TGCGCCAGCAGCGTCCAACCGGGACAGATCCTTTCACCCCTCCACTTT	CASSVQPGQILSPLHF
TRBD2	many	TRBV28	TRBJ2-1	TGTGCCAGCAGTCCGATTGGACTAGCGGGACACAATGAGCAGTTCTTC	CASSPIGLAGHNEQFF
NA	many	TRBV5-1	TRBJ1-1	TGCGCCAGCAGCCGAACAAACACTGAAGCTTTCTTT	CASSRTNTEAFF
TRBD2	few	TRBV5-5	TRBJ2-7	TGTGCCAGCAGCTTAACTAGCGGGAGAAACGAGCAGTACTTC	CASSLTSGRNEQYF
NA	many	TRBV5-4	TRBJ2-2	TGTGCCAGCAGCTTGTCGATGGGAGTAGCGAACCCTAGTAGTGACGGGGAGCTGTTTTTT	CASSLSMGVANPSSDGELFF
NA	many	TRBV10-3	TRBJ2-7	TGTGCCATCAGTGGACAGGAGGGGTACGAGCAGTACTTC	CAISGQEGYEQYF
TRBD2	NA	TRBV20-1	TRBJ2-1	TGCAGTGCTAGGGCGGGAGTCTACAATGAGCAGTTCTTC	CSARAGVYNEQFF
NA	many	TRBV6-4	TRBJ1-1	TGTGCCAGCAGTGAGGGACAGAACACTGAAGCTTTCTTT	CASSEGQNTEAFF
TRBD2	many	TRBV20-1	TRBJ2-7	TGCAGTGCACGAACTAGCGCGGCCTCAATAACCTACGAGCAGTACTTC	CSARTSAASITYEQYF
TRBD1	many	TRBV4-3	TRBJ1-5	TGCGCCAGCAGCCAAGACAGGGGGCCCCAGCCCCAGCATTTT	CASSQDRGPQPQHF
NA	many	TRBV10-2	TRBJ1-6	TGCGCCAGCAGTGAGTCTGGGGTGAGGAATTCACCCCTCCACTTT	CASSESGVRNSPLHF
NA	once	TRBV27	TRBJ2-3	TGTGCCAGCAGTTTCAATCGGGGGTCCCCCTCTAGCACAGATACGCAGTATTTT	CASSFNRGSPSSTDTQYF
TRBD2	many	TRBV10-2	TRBJ2-7	TGCGCCAGCGCCAGAAATTTAGAGGTGGCTAGCGGGAGTTACGAGCAGTACTTC	CASARNLEVASGSYEQYF
NA	many	TRBV29-1	TRBJ2-7	TGCAGCGTTAATGGGGGCGCGCCCCACGAGCAGTACTTC	CSVNGGAPHEQYF
TRBD2	many	TRBV5-1	TRBJ2-5	TGCGCCAGCAGCTTGGACCTAGCGGGGGGTGGATTGACCCAGTACTTC	CASSLDLAGGGLTQYF
TRBD1	few	TRBV19	TRBJ2-3	TGTGCCAGTAAGGAGGGACAGGGGGACACAGATACGCAGTATTTT	CASKEGQGDTDTQYF
NA	many	TRBV7-2	TRBJ2-7	TGTGCCAGCAGCTTTTACAGATTCTACGAGCAGTACTTC	CASSFYRFYEQYF
TRBD2	many	TRBV5-1	TRBJ2-1	TGCGCCAGCAGCGCCGGGGGGGCCTACAATGAGCAGTTCTTC	CASSAGGAYNEQFF
TRBD1	many	TRBV30	TRBJ2-2	TGTGCCTGGGCGGGACAGGCAAACACCGGGGAGCTGTTTTTT	CAWAGQANTGELFF
NA	few	TRBV5-5	TRBJ2-5	TGTGCCAGCAGCTTGTTCTTTCAGAGTCGAAACCAAGAGACCCAGTACTTC	CASSLFFQSRNQETQYF
NA	once	TRBV7-3	TRBJ2-6	TGTGCCAGCAGCTTACGGGGGGCCTCCTCTGGGGCCAACGTCCTGACTTTC	CASSLRGASSGANVLTF
TRBD2	NA	TRBV5-1	TRBJ2-1	TGCGCCAGCAGCATACTAGCGGGGGGGCCCCCAAAGGAGCAGTTCTTC	CASSILAGGPPKEQFF
NA	few	TRBV7-2	TRBJ2-3	TGTGCCAGCAGCTTATTCGTGGGAGCAACAGATACGCAGTATTTT	CASSLFVGATDTQYF
TRBD2	many	TRBV3-1	TRBJ2-7	TGTGCCAGCAGCCAAGCGCTAGGAGCGGGAACCTACGAGCAGTACTTC	CASSQALGAGTYEQYF
TRBD1	few	TRBV13	TRBJ2-1	TGTGCCAGCAGCTTAGGGCAGGGGGCCTCCTACAATGAGCAGTTCTTC	CASSLGQGASYNEQFF
TRBD1	many	TRBV20-1	TRBJ2-2	TGCAGTGGCGTCGGGACAGGGACCGGGGAGCTGTTTTTT	CSGVGTGTGELFF
TRBD1	NA	TRBV7-8	TRBJ1-2	TGTGCCAGCAGCTTGACAGGGGGCACAAACTATGGCTACACCTTC	CASSLTGGTNYGYTF
TRBD2	many	TRBV4-2	TRBJ2-5	TGTGCCAGCAGCCCCGGGACTAGCGGGGTGCAAGAGACCCAGTACTTC	CASSPGTSGVQETQYF
NA	NA	TRBV29-1	TRBJ2-6	TGCAGCGTTGAACAGGTTGCTGGGGCCAACGTCCTGACTTTC	CSVEQVAGANVLTF
NA	once	TRBV15	TRBJ1-5	TGTGCCACCAGCAGAGTACCAGGGATTGATCAGCCCCAGCATTTT	CATSRVPGIDQPQHF